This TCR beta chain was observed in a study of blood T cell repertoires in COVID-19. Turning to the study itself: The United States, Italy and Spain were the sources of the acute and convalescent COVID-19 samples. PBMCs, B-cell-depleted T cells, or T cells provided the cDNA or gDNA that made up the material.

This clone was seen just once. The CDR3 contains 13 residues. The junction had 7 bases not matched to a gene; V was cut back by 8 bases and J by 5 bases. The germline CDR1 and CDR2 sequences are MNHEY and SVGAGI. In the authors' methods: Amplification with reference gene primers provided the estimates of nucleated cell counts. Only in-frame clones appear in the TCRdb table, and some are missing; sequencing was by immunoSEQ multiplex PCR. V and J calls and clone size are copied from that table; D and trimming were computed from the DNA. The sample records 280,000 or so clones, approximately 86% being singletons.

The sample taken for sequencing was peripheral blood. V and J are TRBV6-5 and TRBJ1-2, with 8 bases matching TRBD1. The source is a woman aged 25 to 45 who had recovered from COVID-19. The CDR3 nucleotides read TGTGCCAGCTGGCAGGGGGCCTTATATGGCTACACCTTC. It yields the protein CASWQGALYGYTF.